The 11 T cell receptor beta chains below were found in one sample sequenced in a study of blood T cells in healthy people across ages. It was with a sample-barcoded 5' primer and a J-beta primer mix that a second PCR of about 6 to 12 cycles was run. TCRdb re-analysed the 5' RACE reads in MiXCR, keeping a single row per CDR3 protein. This table holds just under 550,000 distinct CDR3 sequences, about 24% found once. This sample also belongs to another study, concerning T cells of mothers and their children.

Source material: blood. Receptors originate from a boy aged 5-17 years in good health.

This clonotype was detected only a few times. This rearrangement joins TRBV5-1 to TRBJ2-1; TRBD2 matches at 14 bases. J lost 3 bases, V lost 3 bases, and 11 bases had no gene match. Per the germline V gene, CDR1 is SGHRS and CDR2 is YFSETQ. The CDR3 is made up of 19 amino acids. As DNA, the CDR3 is TGCGCCAGCAGCTCGTACTGGACTAGCGGGAGGACTAACTACAATGAGCAGTTCTTC. This gives the protein CASSSYWTSGRTNYNEQFF. Combining the CDR3 with reference TRBV5-1 and TRBJ2-1 gives the whole variable domain KAGVTQTPRYLIKTRGQQVTLSCSPISGHRSVSWYQQTPGQGLQFLFEYFSETQRNKGNFPGRFSGRQFSNSRSEMNVSTLELGDSALYLCASSSYWTSGRTNYNEQFFGPGTRLTVL.

The chain recombines TRBV4-1 with TRBJ1-6, with D hard to call. Germline assignment: CDR1 MGHRA and CDR2 YSYEKL. This CDR3 comprises 15 residues. V lost 1 base and J 7 bases, leaving 11 bases between the germline ends. Here the CDR3 DNA reads TGCGCCAGCAGCCAAGTAATCAAAAAGAATTCACCCCTCCACTTT. It codes for CASSQVIKKNSPLHF.

This clonotype was seen only a few times. This chain links TRBV5-1 with TRBJ2-1, with 9 bases matching TRBD1. Trimming cost V 4 bases and J 5 bases; bases outside gene matches: 4. Germline V gene lookup returns CDR1 SGHRS and CDR2 YFSETQ. There are 14 residues in the CDR3. CDR3 sequence reads: CASSPGQGNNEQFF. The DNA for the CDR3 is TGCGCCAGCAGCCCTGGACAGGGGAACAATGAGCAGTTCTTC.

A few counts support this clonotype. The V and J genes are TRBV7-8 and TRBJ2-5; tentative D call: TRBD2 (6 bases). Germline V lookup: CDR1 SGHVS, CDR2 FQNEAQ. Trimming took 6 bases from V and 2 from J, leaving 13 bases between them. This CDR3 has 14 amino acids. As DNA, the CDR3 is TGTGCCAGCAGGTATACGGGACTTCAAGAGACCCAGTACTTC. Translated: CASRYTGLQETQYF.

This clonotype appeared a few times. The chain's CDR3 is CASSLGQFGANVLTF. The CDR3 DNA sequence: TGTGCCAGCAGCCTGGGACAGTTTGGGGCCAACGTCCTGACTTTC. The genes are TRBV3-1 and TRBJ2-6; 7 bases line up with TRBD1. V lost 4 bases to trimming and J lost 3 bases; unmatched junction nucleotides: 3. CDR1 and CDR2 from the germline V gene are LGHDT and YNNKEL (reference sequence). The CDR3 has 15 amino acids.

This chain joins TRBV2 and TRBJ1-6, with TRBD1 as a possible D gene (6 bases). Trimming took off 5 bases at V and 9 bases at J, with 17 bases between the two ends. The CDR3 is 15 residues long. Germline-derived CDR1 and CDR2 are SNHLY and FYNNEI. The CDR3 bases are TGTGCCAGCAGTCAAGAGGGGGGGACGGGTTCACCCCTCCACTTT. It encodes CASSQEGGTGSPLHF.

This clonotype was detected only a few times. This chain uses TRBV20-1 with TRBJ2-7, with D perhaps TRBD2 (5 bases). Germline V gives CDR1 DFQATT, CDR2 SNEGSKA (reference sequence). Trimming stripped 1 base from V and 2 bases from J, with 9 bases between. The CDR3 loop spans 13 amino acids. The CDR3 reads CSARAGLAYEQYF. The CDR3 bases are TGCAGTGCTAGAGCGGGGTTAGCCTACGAGCAGTACTTC.

This sequence joins TRBV12-3 or TRBV12-4 and TRBJ2-7, with a weak D call TRBD1 (6 bases). V lost 4 bases and J lost 6, with 10 bases in between. The CDR3 length is 12 residues. The CDR3 spells CASSYGGSEQYF. The CDR3, as DNA: TGTGCCAGCAGTTATGGGGGCAGCGAGCAGTACTTC.

CDR3 sequence reads: CASSTSGLYNEQFF. For the CDR3, the DNA is TGTGCCAGCAGTACTAGCGGGCTTTACAATGAGCAGTTCTTC. The chain has TRBV6-2 or TRBV6-3 and TRBJ2-1; 9 nucleotides line up with TRBD2. Per the germline V gene, CDR1 is MNHEY and CDR2 is SVGEGT. Losses at the gene ends were 5 bases for V and 4 bases for J; bases not matched to a gene: 3. This CDR3 has 14 residues.

The sample holds many counts of this clonotype. The chain recombines TRBV6-5 with TRBJ1-4; the D gene is possibly TRBD1 (6 bases). The germline CDR1 and CDR2 sequences are MNHEY and SVGAGI. CDR3 length equals 15 residues. Trimming left V 4 bases short and J 11 bases short, with 20 bases between. The CDR3 nucleotides are TGTGCCAGCAGTTTCACAGGGTTCGGATCGGGCAAACTGTTTTTT. Protein: CASSFTGFGSGKLFF.

As DNA, the CDR3 is TGCAGCGTTGAAGATTGGTCAGAGTCGGATGAAAAACTGTTTTTT. Translating gives CSVEDWSESDEKLFF. The chain recombines TRBV29-1 with TRBJ1-4; no firm D call. There are 15 residues in the CDR3. CDR1 is SQVTM, CDR2 ANQGSEA, per germline. The V gene lost 0 bases and the J gene lost 6 bases, with 14 bases spanning the gap.